Sequencing of this T cell receptor beta chain was carried out in a study of blood T cell repertoires in COVID-19. Study in general: The study drew acute and convalescent COVID-19 samples from the United States, Italy and Spain. PBMCs, B-cell-depleted T cells, or T cells were the source of the cDNA or gDNA that made up the material.

Here immunoSEQ multiplex PCR was the method, and the copy in TCRdb shows in-frame clones only, minus some. The table has some 200,000 clones, under 90% seen once; the top ten hold roughly 4.8%. Membership in each cohort depended on participant-reported clinical history. Shortly before study entry, within 2 weeks, exposed participants had met a COVID-19 case. The CDR3 totals 15 residues. From germline, CDR1 is SGHRS and CDR2 YFSETQ. V lost 0 bases and J 2 bases, leaving 10 bases between the germline ends. Input material: PBMCs or T cells enriched from blood (not recorded which). V is TRBV5-1 and J is TRBJ2-3; tentative D call: TRBD2 (5 bases). This receptor was identified in a woman aged 45-60 years who had been exposed to COVID-19. CDR3 nucleotides: TGCGCCAGCAGCTTGGCGGGGATGCCCACAGATACGCAGTATTTT. Protein product: CASSLAGMPTDTQYF.